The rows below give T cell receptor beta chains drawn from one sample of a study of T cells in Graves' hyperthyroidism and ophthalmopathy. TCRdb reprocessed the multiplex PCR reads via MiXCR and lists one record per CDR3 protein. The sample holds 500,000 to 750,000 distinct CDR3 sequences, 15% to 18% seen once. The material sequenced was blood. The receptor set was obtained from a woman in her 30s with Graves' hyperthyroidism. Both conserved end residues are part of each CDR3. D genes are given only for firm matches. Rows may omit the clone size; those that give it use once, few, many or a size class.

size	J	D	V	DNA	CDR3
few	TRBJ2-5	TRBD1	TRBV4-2	TGTGCCAGCAGCCATTCCGGACAGGGGCCCCAAGAGACCCAGTACTTC	CASSHSGQGPQETQYF
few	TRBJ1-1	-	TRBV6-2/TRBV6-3	TGTGCCAGCGAGGACAGTCGCACAAGGTACACTGAAGCTTTCTTT	CASEDSRTRYTEAFF
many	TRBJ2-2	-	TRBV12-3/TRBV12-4	TGTGCCAGCAGCCGTCAGTCCGGACTGTTCGCGAACACCGGGGAGCTGTTTTTT	CASSRQSGLFANTGELFF
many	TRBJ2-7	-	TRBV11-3	TGTGCCAGCAGCCTAGGAGGGGTTCCCTACGAGCAGTACTTC	CASSLGGVPYEQYF
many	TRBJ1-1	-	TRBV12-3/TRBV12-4	TGTGCCAGCAATTTAAGGCCCCGAACGACAGGTGCGATAAGGAAGATGAACACTGAAGCTTTCTTT	CASNLRPRTTGAIRKMNTEAFF
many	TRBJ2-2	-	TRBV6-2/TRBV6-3	TGTGCCAGCAGTCGACCTAGTGGGGCGAACACCGGGGAGCTGTTTTTT	CASSRPSGANTGELFF
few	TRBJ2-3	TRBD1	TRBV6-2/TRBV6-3	TGTGCCAGCAGCTACTATGCTCCGGGACAGGGAACAGATACGCAGTATTTT	CASSYYAPGQGTDTQYF
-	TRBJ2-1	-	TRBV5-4	TGTGCCAGCCAGGGCCGGAATGAGCAGTTCTTC	CASQGRNEQFF
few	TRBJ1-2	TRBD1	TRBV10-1	TGCGCCAGCAGTGAGGGGACAGGGCTGGGCTACACCTTC	CASSEGTGLGYTF
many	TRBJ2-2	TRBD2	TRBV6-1	TGTGCCAGCAGTCCTGGACTAGCGGGAGTCTCGGGGGAGCTGTTTTTT	CASSPGLAGVSGELFF
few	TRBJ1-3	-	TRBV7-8	TGTGCCAGCAGCTTCGAGTTCGGAAACACCATATATTTT	CASSFEFGNTIYF
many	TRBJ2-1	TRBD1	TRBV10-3	TGTGCCATCGGGGGGGACAGGGATCATCATGAGCAGTTCTTC	CAIGGDRDHHEQFF
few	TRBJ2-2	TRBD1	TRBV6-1	TGTGCCAGCACCATACGGACAGGGGGAACCGGGGAGCTGTTTTTT	CASTIRTGGTGELFF
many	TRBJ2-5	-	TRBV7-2	TGTGCCAGCAGCCTTAGTTCGCGTCAAGAGACCCAGTACTTC	CASSLSSRQETQYF
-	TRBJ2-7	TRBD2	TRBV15	TGTGCCACCAGCAGAGGACTAGCGGGAGGAATAGGCCCTCCCTACGAGCAGTACTTC	CATSRGLAGGIGPPYEQYF
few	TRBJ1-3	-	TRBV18	TGTGCCAGCTCACCTGAAAGCCTCTCTGGAAACACCATATATTTT	CASSPESLSGNTIYF
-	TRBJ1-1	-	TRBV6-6	TGTGCCAGCAGTTACGGGTCCCACGGGCTCGAAGCTTTCTTT	CASSYGSHGLEAFF
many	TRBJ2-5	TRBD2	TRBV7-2	TGTGCCAGCAGCTTAGAGTTAGCGGGAGGGCGGAAGTTAGAGACCCAGTACTTC	CASSLELAGGRKLETQYF
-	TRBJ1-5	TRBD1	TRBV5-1	TGCGCCAGCAGTCGGGGCAGGGGGCGGGGCAATCAGCCCCAGCATTTT	CASSRGRGRGNQPQHF
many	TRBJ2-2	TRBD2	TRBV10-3	TGTGCCATCGACCGGGGACTAGCGGGAAACGGGGAGCTGTTTTTT	CAIDRGLAGNGELFF
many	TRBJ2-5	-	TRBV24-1	TGTGCCACCAGTGATCGGGGACGATCCCCCGGGGAGACCCAGTACTTC	CATSDRGRSPGETQYF
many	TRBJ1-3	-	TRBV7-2	TGTGCCAGCAGCTTTACAGGGATTATATCTGGAAACACCATATATTTT	CASSFTGIISGNTIYF
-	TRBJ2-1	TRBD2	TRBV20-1	TGCAGTGCTAGTCACCCCATCACGCTAGCGGGAGCCTCCTACAATGAGCAGTTCTTC	CSASHPITLAGASYNEQFF
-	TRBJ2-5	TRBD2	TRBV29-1	TGCAGCGCCTCTAGCGGCCAAGAGACCCAGTACTTC	CSASSGQETQYF
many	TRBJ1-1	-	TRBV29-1	TGCAGCGGTGCGGGGAGGAACACTGAAGCTTTCTTT	CSGAGRNTEAFF
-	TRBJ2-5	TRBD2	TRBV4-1	TGCGCCAGCAGCCCTAGCGGGAGAGGGGTTGGAGAGACCCAGTACTTC	CASSPSGRGVGETQYF
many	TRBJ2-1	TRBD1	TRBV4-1	TGCGCCAGCAGCCAAGGCCCCGGGGACAGGGGGCGCCACAATGAGCAGTTCTTC	CASSQGPGDRGRHNEQFF
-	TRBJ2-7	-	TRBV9	TGTGCCAGCAGCGTAGCTCCAGGGGGGTTTTCTACTTACGAGCAGTACTTC	CASSVAPGGFSTYEQYF
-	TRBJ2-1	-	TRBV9	TGTGCCAGCAGCGAAAACACAGGGTGGAATGAGCAGTTCTTC	CASSENTGWNEQFF
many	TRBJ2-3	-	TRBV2	TGTGCCAGCAGCGCCCTGACTAGGGGGGGCACAGATACGCAGTATTTT	CASSALTRGGTDTQYF
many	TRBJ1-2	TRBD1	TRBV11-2	TGTGCCAGCAGCATCCCGGGACAGCCGGCTTGGGGCTACACCTTC	CASSIPGQPAWGYTF
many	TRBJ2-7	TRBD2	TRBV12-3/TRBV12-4	TGTGCCAGCAGTCGACTAGCGGGAGCGAGCGAGCAGTACTTC	CASSRLAGASEQYF
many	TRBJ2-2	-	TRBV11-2	TGTGCCAGCAGCCCGGACACGAACACCGGGGAGCTGTTTTTT	CASSPDTNTGELFF
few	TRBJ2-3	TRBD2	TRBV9	TGTGCCAGCAGCGTAGCCACAAGCGGGAGGGTTTTCACAGATACGCAGTATTTT	CASSVATSGRVFTDTQYF
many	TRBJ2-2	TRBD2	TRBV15	TGTGCCACCAGCAGAGCAACTAGCGGGGCAACCGGGGAGCTGTTTTTT	CATSRATSGATGELFF
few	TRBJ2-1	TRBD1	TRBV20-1	TGCAGTGCCAAACGCGGACAGGCGGGCGACAATGAGCAGTTCTTC	CSAKRGQAGDNEQFF
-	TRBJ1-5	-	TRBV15	TGTGCCACCAGCAGAGACCGCGGGCCCCCACAGCCCCAGCATTTT	CATSRDRGPPQPQHF
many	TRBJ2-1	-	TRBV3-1	TGTGCCAGCAGCCAAGGGAGTTCGACCTACAATGAGCAGTTCTTC	CASSQGSSTYNEQFF
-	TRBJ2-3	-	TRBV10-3	TGTGCCATCAGACCTCTAGCGGAAGGGGGTACGCAGTATTTT	CAIRPLAEGGTQYF
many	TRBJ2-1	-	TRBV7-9	TGTGCCAGCAGCTTGTCCAGGGGCTACAATGAGCAGTTCTTC	CASSLSRGYNEQFF
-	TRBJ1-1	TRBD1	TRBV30	TGTGCCTGGGACGGACAGGGCTCTGAAGCTTTCTTT	CAWDGQGSEAFF
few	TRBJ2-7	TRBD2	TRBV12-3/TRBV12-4	TGTGCCAGCAGTTTAGTCCCGGGACTAGGCGGATCTTACGAGCAGTACTTC	CASSLVPGLGGSYEQYF
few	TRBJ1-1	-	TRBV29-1	TGCAGCGTGAGGGGTAACACTGAAGCTTTCTTT	CSVRGNTEAFF
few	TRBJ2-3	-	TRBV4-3	TGCGCCAGCAGCCAAGATTCTGGAAACACAGATACGCAGTATTTT	CASSQDSGNTDTQYF
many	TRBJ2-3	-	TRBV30	TGTGCCTGGAGTGTCGGCGGTAGCACAGATACGCAGTATTTT	CAWSVGGSTDTQYF
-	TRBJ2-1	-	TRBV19	TGTGCCAGTAGTATACAAGCGGAGAGGCAGTTCTTC	CASSIQAERQFF
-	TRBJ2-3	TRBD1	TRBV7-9	TGTGCCAGCAGCCCCCGGACAGGGGCGGCAGGTACGCAGTATTTT	CASSPRTGAAGTQYF
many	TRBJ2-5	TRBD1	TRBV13	TGTGCCAGCAGCTTAGTGGACAGGCGTCAAGAGACCCAGTACTTC	CASSLVDRRQETQYF
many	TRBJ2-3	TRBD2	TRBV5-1	TGCGCCAGCAGCGCCCTAGCGGGAGGGCCAACAGATACGCAGTATTTT	CASSALAGGPTDTQYF
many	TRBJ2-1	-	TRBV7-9	TGTGCCAGCAGCTTAGGGACCTACAATGAGCAGTTCTTC	CASSLGTYNEQFF